The clone carrying this TCR beta chain has only a few counts. With 60 Vbeta and 13 Jbeta primers, the PCR was carried out. Using immunoSEQ multiplex PCR, the repertoire was profiled, and TCRdb retains in-frame clones only, with some absent. This table holds over 100,000 clones, around 10% found once. CDR3 length equals 14 residues. V was shortened by 5 bases and J by 3 bases, with 13 bases between the two germline ends. Germline CDR1 is LNHDA and CDR2 is SQIVND (reference sequence). This sample is part of a study of cytomegalovirus exposure and HLA in healthy donors. This clonotype was sampled from a man aged 40-50 years in good health and CMV-seropositive. This rearrangement joins TRBV19 to TRBJ1-2, with D possibly TRBD1 on 5 matching bases. The sequenced material came from PBMCs. CDR3 in amino acids: CASSFGTLDYGYTF. CDR3 bases: TGTGCCAGTAGTTTCGGGACTCTGGACTATGGCTACACCTTC.